This TCR beta chain appears in the sequencing data of a study of blood T cell repertoires in COVID-19. The assay was immunoSEQ multiplex PCR, and TCRdb's table has in-frame clones only and misses some. Altogether about 150,000 clones are present, 80% being singletons, with the ten largest covering under 0.75%. This CDR3 is 11 amino acids long. Germline CDR1 LGHDT, CDR2 YNNKEL (reference sequence). With 5 bases removed from V and 8 bases from J, the gap between germline ends came to 8 bases. Sample: peripheral blood. This sequence joins TRBV3-1 (or the pseudogene TRBV3-2) and TRBJ2-3, with TRBD1 as a possible D gene (6 bases). The TCR was taken from a man aged 55 to 69 with acute or convalescent COVID-19. CDR3 sequence: CASSGRGTQYF. As DNA, the CDR3 is TGTGCCAGCAGCGGCAGGGGTACGCAGTATTTT.